These 26 T cell receptor beta chains were sequenced from one sample in a study of blood T cell dynamics during melanoma immunotherapy. Time point in this sample: pre-treatment baseline. Repertoires were generated with immunoSEQ multiplex PCR, while TCRdb's copy carries only in-frame clones and drops some. In the table there are some 5,900 clones, about 88% of which are singletons. The sample consisted of blood, taken from a patient treated with checkpoint blockade. The receptors were sampled from a human donor with melanoma.

This sequence joins TRBV10-3 and TRBJ2-3; D remains unclear. Trimming took 3 bases from V and 0 from J, leaving 4 bases between them. CDR1 is ENHRY and CDR2 is SYGVKD in the germline V gene. This CDR3 has 13 residues. CDR3 in amino acids: CAISDYSTDTQYF. DNA for the CDR3: TGTGCCATCAGTGACTATAGCACAGATACGCAGTATTTT.

This clone was seen once. DNA for the CDR3: TGTGCCTGGAGTGTAGGTTGGGTTGGCTACACCTTC. This sequence encodes CAWSVGWVGYTF. The chain has TRBV30 and TRBJ1-2, with unresolved D. Trimming removed 0 bases at V and 7 bases at J, with 9 bases between. CDR1 and CDR2 from the germline V gene are GTSNPN and SVGIG (reference sequence). The length of the CDR3 is 12 residues. Supplemented by reference TRBV30 and TRBJ1-2, the full variable domain reads SQTIHQWPATLVQPVGSPLSLECTVEGTSNPNLYWYRQAAGRGLQLLFYSVGIGQISSEVPQNLSASRPQDRQFILSSKKLLLSDSGFYLCAWSVGWVGYTFGSGTRLTVV.

The chain carries TRBV11-3 and TRBJ2-5; D is perhaps TRBD2 (6 bases). The ends were cut back, 1 base at V and 1 base at J, with 10 bases in the middle. The CDR3 runs to 15 residues. Per germline, CDR1 SGHNT and CDR2 YENEEA. In nucleotides, the CDR3 is TGTGCCAGCAGCTTAGGGGGAGGTTTCCAAGAGACCCAGTACTTC. Residues: CASSLGGGFQETQYF.

The chain has TRBV5-5 and TRBJ2-5; no clear D gene. Trimming left V 2 bases short and J 2 bases short, with 10 bases between. The CDR3 sequence is 14 residues long. Per the germline V gene, CDR1 is SGHKS and CDR2 is YYEKEE (reference sequence). The CDR3 sequence is CASSFYGNQETQYF. For the CDR3, the DNA is TGTGCCAGCAGCTTTTACGGAAATCAAGAGACCCAGTACTTC.

This chain uses TRBV19 with TRBJ1-2; 11 nucleotides line up with TRBD1. CDR1 LNHDA and CDR2 SQIVND come from the germline V gene (reference sequence). This CDR3 has 14 residues. The trim removed 5 bases at V and 8 bases at J, leaving 7 bases unmatched. In nucleotides, the CDR3 is TGTGCCAGTAGTCATGGACAGGGGGCGCCCGGCTACACCTTC. This codes for CASSHGQGAPGYTF. Complete variable domain (other parts from reference TRBV19 and TRBJ1-2): DGGITQSPKYLFRKEGQNVTLSCEQNLNHDAMYWYRQDPGQGLRLIYYSQIVNDFQKGDIAEGYSVSREKKESFPLTVTSAQKNPTAFYLCASSHGQGAPGYTFGSGTRLTVV.

The chain employs TRBV11-3 and TRBJ2-2, with D uncertain. Per the germline V gene, CDR1 is SGHNT and CDR2 is YENEEA. V lost 1 base to trimming and J lost 1 base, with 7 bases between them. The CDR3 has 15 amino acids. CDR3 coding DNA: TGTGCCAGCAGCTTAGCAGCAGGGAACACCGGGGAGCTGTTTTTT. This sequence encodes CASSLAAGNTGELFF.

The chain is built from TRBV11-2 and TRBJ2-1; 9 bases fit TRBD2. The trim removed 0 bases at V and 2 bases at J, leaving 5 bases unmatched. CDR1 and CDR2 (germline): SGHAT, FQNNGV. CDR3 length: 17 residues. DNA of the CDR3: TGTGCCAGCAGCTTAGAGCCCCCTAGCGGGGCCTACAATGAGCAGTTCTTC. Translating gives CASSLEPPSGAYNEQFF.

The chain has TRBV7-6 and TRBJ1-4; unclear D gene. The CDR3 runs to 17 residues. The V gene's germline CDR1 is SGHVS and CDR2 FNYEAQ. V was pared by 2 bases and J by 0 bases, with 13 bases between. The chain's CDR3 is CASSLTGNRATNEKLFF. CDR3 DNA: TGTGCCAGCAGCTTAACCGGGAATAGAGCAACTAATGAAAAACTGTTTTTT. Using reference TRBV7-6 and TRBJ1-4 for the parts outside the CDR3, the full variable domain is GAGVSQSPRYKVTKRGQDVALRCDPISGHVSLYWYRQALGQGPEFLTYFNYEAQQDKSGLPNDRFSAERPEGSISTLTIQRTEQRDSAMYRCASSLTGNRATNEKLFFGSGTQLSVL.

The rearrangement joins TRBV7-3 to TRBJ1-1, with TRBD1 identical over 7 bases. The CDR3 is 14 amino acids. The J segment lost 0 bases and the V segment lost 2 bases, leaving 0 bases of the junction unmatched. Germline V CDR1 and CDR2: SGHTA, FQGTGA. The CDR3 nucleotides read TGTGCCAGCAGCTTAGACAGGGTGAACACTGAAGCTTTCTTT. Translating it yields CASSLDRVNTEAFF.

This chain joins TRBV5-1 and TRBJ1-1; D ambiguous. The ends were cut back, 0 bases at V and 7 bases at J, with 13 bases in the middle. The CDR3 spans 14 residues. Germline values: CDR1 SGHRS, CDR2 YFSETQ. The CDR3 is CASSLGGGPREAFF. DNA of the CDR3: TGCGCCAGCAGCTTGGGGGGTGGGCCGCGTGAAGCTTTCTTT.

The chain uses TRBV27 and TRBJ1-1, with D maybe TRBD1 (6 bases). The CDR3 spans 15 residues. Trimming took off 0 bases at V and 4 bases at J, with 12 bases between the two ends. Germline V gene sequence: CDR1 MNHEY, CDR2 SMNVEV (reference sequence). The CDR3 loop is CASSLSQGLGTEAFF. DNA for the CDR3: TGTGCCAGCAGTTTATCTCAGGGGCTCGGCACTGAAGCTTTCTTT.

The chain uses TRBV6-4 and TRBJ2-1; a weak D match, TRBD1 (6 bases). V gave up 6 bases and J gave up 5 bases, with 17 bases separating them. Germline V CDR1 and CDR2: MRHNA, SNTAGT. The CDR3 is 15 amino acids. CDR3: CASSPVGAGHNEQFF. The CDR3 nucleotides read TGTGCCAGCAGCCCCGTGGGGGCCGGACACAATGAGCAGTTCTTC.

The rearrangement joins TRBV4-2 to TRBJ2-5; 11 bases line up with TRBD1. Germline CDR1 LGHNA, CDR2 YNFKEQ. Trimming took 2 bases from V and 4 from J; bases not matched to a gene: 9. The CDR3 covers 17 residues. CDR3 bases: TGTGCCAGCAGCCAAAAGCCGCTGGGACAGGGGGGAGAGACCCAGTACTTC. This gives the protein CASSQKPLGQGGETQYF.

The V and J genes are TRBV9 and TRBJ1-2; 7 bases are shared with TRBD1. CDR1 is SGDLS, CDR2 YYNGEE, per germline. The CDR3 runs to 14 residues. Germline trimming cut 4 bases from V and 2 bases from J; bases unmatched to any gene: 5. This CDR3 reads CASSTEGQNYGYTF. As DNA, the CDR3 is TGTGCCAGCAGCACCGAGGGACAGAACTATGGCTACACCTTC.

The chain employs TRBV27 and TRBJ2-1, with 9 bases fitting TRBD2. The CDR3 is made up of 14 amino acids. Germline CDR1 reads MNHEY; CDR2 reads SMNVEV (reference sequence). V was clipped by 7 bases and J by 9 bases; unmatched bases: 10. In DNA, the CDR3 is TGTGCCAGCACCATGTTAGCGGGGGAGGCTGAGCAGTTCTTC. This gives the protein CASTMLAGEAEQFF.

The chain recombines TRBV27 with TRBJ2-7; 9 nucleotides align to TRBD2. The CDR3 has 14 residues. Germline CDR1 MNHEY, CDR2 SMNVEV (reference sequence). The J segment lost 2 bases and the V segment lost 3 bases, leaving 2 bases of the junction unmatched. The CDR3 is CASSFSSGAYEQYF. The CDR3 nucleotides read TGTGCCAGCAGTTTCTCTAGCGGGGCCTACGAGCAGTACTTC.

This chain joins TRBV29-1 and TRBJ1-1; 7 bases are shared with TRBD1. The CDR3 spans 14 residues. In germline, CDR1 is SQVTM, CDR2 ANQGSEA. V lost 7 bases and J lost 0; bases outside the gene matches: 8. The CDR3 here is CSGKGALMNTEAFF. CDR3 in DNA: TGCAGCGGCAAGGGGGCTTTGATGAACACTGAAGCTTTCTTT.

The chain carries TRBV7-2 and TRBJ2-7, with D hard to call. The V and J ends lost 6 bases and 6 bases respectively, with 12 bases between them. Germline CDR1 reads SGHTA; CDR2 reads FQGNSA. This CDR3 has 12 residues. CDR3 in DNA: TGTGCCAGCAGGAAGGACGGGCTCGAGCAGTACTTC. Translating gives CASRKDGLEQYF.

This chain uses TRBV7-2 with TRBJ2-5; D is unclear. Germline V gives CDR1 SGHTA, CDR2 FQGNSA. CDR3 length: 14 residues. Trimming stripped 1 base from V and 1 base from J, with 7 bases between. Here the CDR3 DNA reads TGTGCCAGCAGCTTAGTTGGGATCCAAGAGACCCAGTACTTC. Protein sequence: CASSLVGIQETQYF.

V and J are TRBV2 and TRBJ1-1; 7 nucleotides align to TRBD1. The ends lost 4 bases at V and 11 bases at J; junction bases unmatched: 7. CDR1 and CDR2 from the germline V gene are SNHLY and FYNNEI. The CDR3 has 12 amino acids. The CDR3 sequence: CASSVIQGKAFF. The CDR3 region has the DNA TGTGCCAGCAGTGTGATACAGGGGAAGGCTTTCTTT.

V gene TRBV30 combines with J gene TRBJ1-5; 7 bases are shared with TRBD1. V gave up 2 bases and J gave up 2 bases; unmatched junction bases: 3. Germline CDR1 GTSNPN, CDR2 SVGIG (reference sequence). This CDR3 has 14 amino acids. For the CDR3, the DNA is TGTGCCTGGAGTCGTGGGACAGGCAATCAGCCCCAGCATTTT. Amino acid sequence: CAWSRGTGNQPQHF.

V usage is TRBV6-1 and J usage is TRBJ1-6; 8 bases match TRBD1. CDR3 length: 13 amino acids. In germline, CDR1 is MNHNS, CDR2 SASEGT. V lost 10 bases to trimming and J lost 8 bases; unmatched junction nucleotides: 7. Here the CDR3 reads CATQDREDSPLHF. The CDR3 bases are TGTGCCACCCAGGACAGGGAGGATTCACCCCTCCACTTT.

The gene calls are TRBV5-1 and TRBJ2-2; D call uncertain. The germline V gene encodes CDR1 SGHRS and CDR2 YFSETQ. The length of the CDR3 is 13 residues. Trimming cost V 1 base and J 6 bases, with 7 bases left between them. The CDR3 nucleotides are TGCGCCAGCAGCTTGTTTCACCCCGGGGAGCTGTTTTTT. Translating it yields CASSLFHPGELFF.

The chain couples TRBV6-1 to TRBJ2-7; 10 bases line up with TRBD1. The CDR3 consists of 14 residues. The germline V gene encodes CDR1 MNHNS and CDR2 SASEGT. Trimming at V came to 10 bases and at J to 2 bases, leaving 8 bases not matched to a gene. The DNA for the CDR3 is TGTGCCATCCGGCGGGGACAGGGGACCTACGAGCAGTACTTC. This encodes CAIRRGQGTYEQYF.

CDR3 nucleotide sequence: TGTGCCAGCAGCGCACAGGCTTTACCCTACAATGAGCAGTTCTTC. Translating it yields CASSAQALPYNEQFF. This chain uses TRBV2 with TRBJ2-1, with D maybe TRBD1 (5 bases). In germline, CDR1 is SNHLY, CDR2 FYNNEI. This CDR3 is 15 amino acids long. Between the trimmed V and J ends, which lost 6 bases and 2 bases, there was a span of 14 bases.

The chain carries TRBV2 and TRBJ1-6, with D tentatively TRBD1 (6 bases). Germline CDR1 and CDR2: SNHLY and FYNNEI. The CDR3 totals 16 residues. V was shortened by 2 bases and J by 9 bases, with 17 bases between the two germline ends. The CDR3 region is CASSETSRGPGSPLHF. The CDR3 DNA reads as TGTGCCAGCAGTGAAACGAGCAGGGGCCCCGGTTCACCCCTCCACTTT.